Each of the 10 T cell receptor beta chains below was sequenced from the same sample in a study of human T cells and chemical hapten exposure. The time point: pre-sensitization, week 0. Treatment of the sample: therapeutic diphenylcyclopropenone sensitization with weekly scalp DPC. TCRdb recomputed calls from the RACE reads with MiXCR, one row per CDR3 protein. The sample lists tens of thousands of distinct CDR3 sequences; 8% to 10% were seen once. The source material was whole blood, sampled in connection with sensitization to the hapten diphenylcyclopropenone (DPC). These receptors were taken from a woman between 40 and 50 years old with alopecia areata. Some clones in this sample may be carry-over from other donors' samples.

This clonotype was observed at least ten times. The chain employs TRBV7-2 and TRBJ1-3; TRBD1 is a possible D gene (5 bases). Germline V CDR1 and CDR2: SGHTA, FQGNSA. The CDR3 spans 16 residues. V was pared by 2 bases and J by 0 bases, with 11 bases between. The CDR3 reads CASSLLPGNSGNTIYF. Here the CDR3 DNA reads TGTGCCAGCAGCTTACTTCCAGGGAACTCTGGAAACACCATATATTTT.

This clonotype was counted at least ten times. The V gene is TRBV11-2, the J gene TRBJ2-5; 7 nucleotides agree with TRBD1. This CDR3 is built from 15 residues. Per the germline V gene, CDR1 is SGHAT and CDR2 is FQNNGV. Germline trimming cut 0 bases from V and 4 bases from J; bases unmatched to any gene: 5. The CDR3 reads CASSLEGQVRETQYF. CDR3 nucleotides: TGTGCCAGCAGCTTAGAAGGACAGGTTCGAGAGACCCAGTACTTC.

This clonotype has a count of ten or more. The V call is TRBV18, the J call TRBJ1-2; the match to TRBD1 covers 7 bases. V gave up 5 bases and J gave up 4 bases; unmatched junction bases: 7. CDR1 is KGHSH and CDR2 is LQKENI in the germline V gene. The CDR3 is made up of 14 amino acids. The chain's CDR3 is CASSTIQGSYGYTF. DNA of the CDR3: TGTGCCAGCTCAACGATACAGGGGAGCTATGGCTACACCTTC.

In its sample, this clonotype was seen a few times. At one boundary the junction diverges from the germline segment, which might be a read error. The rearrangement uses TRBV7-2 and TRBJ2-1; weak D call: TRBD1 (7 bases). This CDR3 is built from 12 residues. Germline CDR1 and CDR2: SGHTA and FQGNSA. The CDR3 loop reads CASSWGQTPGVF. The CDR3 DNA is TGTGCCAGCAGCTGGGGACAGACTCCGGGGGTCTTC. Full variable domain (remainder filled in from reference TRBV7-2 and TRBJ2-1): GAGVSQSPSNKVTEKGKDVELRCDPISGHTALYWYRQSLGQGLEFLIYFQGNSAPDKSGLPSDRFSAERTGGSVSTLTIQRTQQEDSAVYLCASSWGQTPGVFGPGTRLTVL.

There are many counts of this clonotype. This chain links TRBV19 with TRBJ2-3, with 7 nucleotides matching TRBD2. Germline CDR1 and CDR2: LNHDA and SQIVND (reference sequence). The CDR3 extends over 13 amino acids. V dropped 6 bases and J dropped 4; count of bases not matched to a gene: 4. The DNA of the CDR3 is TGTGCCAGTAGGGGAGGGCAGTCAGATACGCAGTATTTT. Translated, it gives CASRGGQSDTQYF.

The chain joins TRBV4-3 to TRBJ1-1, with a tentative D call TRBD1 (5 bases). This CDR3 region has 15 residues. Looked up from germline, CDR1 is LGHNA and CDR2 is YSLEER. Trimming shortened V by 2 bases and J by 0 bases, and 10 bases separated the two germline ends. For the CDR3, the DNA is TGCGCCAGCAGCCAAAGGGCAGGGATGAACACTGAAGCTTTCTTT. Translated, it gives CASSQRAGMNTEAFF.

This chain joins TRBV6-5 and TRBJ1-3; 9 positions match TRBD1. Per germline, CDR1 MNHEY and CDR2 SVGAGI. With V trimmed by 6 bases and J by 4 bases, 4 bases remained unmatched. The CDR3 runs to 14 residues. The CDR3 sequence: CASSLDRGGNTIYF. DNA for the CDR3: TGTGCCAGCAGCTTGGACAGGGGAGGAAACACCATATATTTT.

There are many counts of this clonotype. This chain uses TRBV28 with TRBJ1-6; unclear D gene. The germline CDR1 and CDR2 sequences are MDHEN and SYDVKM. The CDR3 is made up of 12 amino acids. The ends were cut back, 7 bases at V and 13 bases at J, with 14 bases in the middle. Here the CDR3 reads CASTPPRGPLHF. In DNA form, the CDR3 reads TGTGCCAGCACCCCCCCCCGCGGGCCCCTCCACTTT.

This clonotype was counted a few times. The genes are TRBV7-9 and TRBJ2-1; D unclear. This CDR3 comprises 16 residues. Between the trimmed V and J ends, which lost 6 bases and 0 bases, there was a span of 15 bases. Germline V gives CDR1 SEHNR, CDR2 FQNEAQ (reference sequence). The CDR3, as DNA: TGTGCCAGCAGAGCACGTGGGCAAAGCTCCTACAATGAGCAGTTCTTC. It codes for CASRARGQSSYNEQFF.

This clonotype was observed at least ten times. The rearrangement links TRBV11-2 to TRBJ1-1; 7 bases map to TRBD1. J gave up 4 bases and V 4 bases, and 9 bases lay outside the gene matches. The CDR3 loop spans 15 amino acids. Germline V lookup: CDR1 SGHAT, CDR2 FQNNGV. The CDR3 coding sequence is TGTGCCAGCAGCTGGGGGTATAGGGGGCTCACTGAAGCTTTCTTT. It codes for CASSWGYRGLTEAFF.